This TCR beta chain was documented in a study of shared clonotypes between healthy human individuals. Study information: The donors, two women and three men, were aged 18 to 49.

On sorted subsets, replicate PCRs used 200 to 250 ng DNA, or tens of thousands of T cell genomes. Sequenced by immunoSEQ multiplex PCR; TCRdb stores in-frame clones only, minus some. The top ten clones hold about 1.5% of a sample with some 2,100,000 clones, about 92% of them seen once. The ends lost 4 bases at V and 2 bases at J; junction bases unmatched: 10. The CDR3 has 16 amino acids. CDR1 is SNHLY and CDR2 is FYNNEI in the germline V gene. Naivety among CD8 cells was defined by CD45RO negativity and positive CCR7 selection, thereby excluding terminally differentiated effector memory CD45RA+ cells.

Material: naive CD8+ T cells from PBMCs. The V call is TRBV2, the J call TRBJ2-7; 8 nucleotides line up with TRBD2. The TCR comes from a man aged 18 to 29 in good health. Some clones in this sample may be carry-over from other donors' samples. The CDR3 loop is CASSGGAGVLTYEQYF. The CDR3 nucleotides read TGTGCCAGCAGTGGGGGAGCGGGAGTTCTTACCTACGAGCAGTACTTC.